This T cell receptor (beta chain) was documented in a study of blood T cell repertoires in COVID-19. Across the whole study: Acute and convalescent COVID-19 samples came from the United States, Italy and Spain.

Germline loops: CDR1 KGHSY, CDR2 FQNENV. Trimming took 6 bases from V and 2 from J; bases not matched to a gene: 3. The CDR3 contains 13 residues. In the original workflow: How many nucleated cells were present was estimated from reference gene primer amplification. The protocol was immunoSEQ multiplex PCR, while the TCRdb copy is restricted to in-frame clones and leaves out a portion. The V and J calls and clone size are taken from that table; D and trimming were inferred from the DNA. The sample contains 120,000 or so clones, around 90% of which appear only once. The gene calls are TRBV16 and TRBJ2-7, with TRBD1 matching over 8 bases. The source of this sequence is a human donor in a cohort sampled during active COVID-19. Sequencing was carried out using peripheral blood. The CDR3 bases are TGTGCCAGCAGAGGACAGGGCCCCTACGAGCAGTACTTC. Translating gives CASRGQGPYEQYF. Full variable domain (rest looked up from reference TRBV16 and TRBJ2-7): GEEVAQTPKHLVRGEGQKAKLYCAPIKGHSYVFWYQQVLKNEFKFLISFQNENVFDETGMPKERFSAKCLPNSPCSLEIQATKLEDSAVYFCASRGQGPYEQYFGPGTRLTVT.